The rows below give T cell receptor beta chains drawn from one sample of a study of blood T cells in healthy people across ages. One entry per CDR3 protein, called by TCRdb with MiXCR from the 5' RACE reads. The data hold hundreds of thousands of distinct CDR3 sequences, with under 25% observed a single time. The material sequenced was blood. These receptors were taken from an older man in good health. Both conserved end residues are part of each CDR3. The D gene is left open where the match is weak. Clone size is stated in some rows and not others, as once, few, many or a class when expanded.

d_call	clone_size	j_call	v_call	cdr3_aa	cdr3_nt
TRBD2	-	TRBJ2-1	TRBV24-1	CATSDPTSGSLNEQFF	TGTGCCACCAGTGATCCAACTAGCGGGAGTTTGAATGAGCAGTTCTTC
TRBD1	-	TRBJ1-4	TRBV20-1	CGARTGGGEKLFF	TGCGGTGCTAGGACAGGGGGCGGCGAAAAACTGTTTTTT
TRBD2	-	TRBJ2-7	TRBV12-3/TRBV12-4	CASTTGLSGGSYEQYF	TGTGCCAGCACCACCGGGCTTTCCGGGGGGTCCTACGAGCAGTACTTC
TRBD2	many	TRBJ2-1	TRBV20-1	CSASSASGRWEQFF	TGCAGTGCTAGCTCTGCTAGCGGGAGATGGGAGCAGTTCTTC
TRBD2	few	TRBJ2-7	TRBV20-1	CSARMVGGSYEQYF	TGCAGTGCTAGGATGGTTGGCGGGAGCTACGAGCAGTACTTC
TRBD2	few	TRBJ2-1	TRBV29-1	CSVRLAGVNEQFF	TGCAGCGTACGACTAGCGGGAGTCAATGAGCAGTTCTTC
TRBD1	-	TRBJ2-2	TRBV7-2	CASSIRQGRTGELFF	TGTGCCAGCAGCATTAGACAGGGGCGCACCGGCGAGCTGTTTTTT
TRBD2	-	TRBJ2-3	TRBV20-1	CSAQKASGRPEADTQYF	TGCAGTGCTCAGAAGGCTAGCGGGAGGCCCGAGGCAGATACGCAGTATTTT
TRBD1	few	TRBJ2-7	TRBV5-6	CASSLALGTGVHEQYF	TGTGCCAGCAGCTTGGCTCTCGGGACAGGGGTCCACGAGCAGTACTTC
-	-	TRBJ1-2	TRBV2	CASTEGVNYGYTF	TGTGCCAGCACTGAAGGGGTTAACTATGGCTACACCTTC
-	few	TRBJ2-3	TRBV5-1	CASSLVAHTQYF	TGCGCCAGCAGCTTGGTCGCCCATACGCAGTACTTT
-	few	TRBJ2-5	TRBV5-4	CASSGDSVETQYF	TGTGCCAGCAGTGGAGACAGCGTCGAGACCCAGTACTTC
-	many	TRBJ1-3	TRBV29-1	CSVEEPGRSGNTIYF	TGCAGCGTTGAAGAACCGGGACGTAGTGGAAACACCATATATTTT
-	few	TRBJ2-5	TRBV7-3	CASSLDWGETQYF	TGTGCCAGCAGCTTAGACTGGGGAGAGACCCAGTACTTC
TRBD1	many	TRBJ1-1	TRBV7-2	CASRSRGISTEAFF	TGTGCCAGCAGGTCCAGGGGGATTAGCACTGAAGCTTTCTTT
TRBD2	-	TRBJ2-3	TRBV20-1	CSARMLAGFRADGQYF	TGCAGTGCTAGGATGCTAGCGGGATTCAGGGCAGATGGGCAGTATTTT
-	-	TRBJ2-5	TRBV6-6	CASGWTEETQYF	TGTGCCAGCGGATGGACTGAAGAGACCCAGTACTTC
-	few	TRBJ2-7	TRBV10-3	CAISEKDSSYEQYF	TGTGCCATCAGTGAGAAAGACAGCTCCTACGAGCAGTACTTC
-	-	TRBJ2-1	TRBV11-3	CASSRGAANNEQFF	TGTGCCAGCAGCCGGGGGGCGGCAAACAATGAGCAGTTCTTC
-	-	TRBJ2-2	TRBV5-1	CASSLRVGEGTGELFF	TGCGCCAGCAGCTTGCGAGTGGGAGAGGGCACCGGGGAGCTGTTTTTT
TRBD1	few	TRBJ2-1	TRBV5-1	CASSLEAAGGNEQFF	TGCGCCAGCAGCTTGGAAGCGGCAGGGGGAAATGAGCAGTTCTTC
TRBD2	-	TRBJ2-1	TRBV5-1	CASSDEAGGYNEQFF	TGCGCCAGCAGCGACGAAGCGGGAGGGTACAATGAGCAGTTCTTC
TRBD2	-	TRBJ2-2	TRBV20-1	CSAGAGGGGELFF	TGCAGTGCGGGAGCGGGAGGCGGCGGGGAGCTGTTTTTT
TRBD2	-	TRBJ2-2	TRBV20-1	CSAPSGRYTGELFF	TGCAGTGCTCCTAGCGGGAGGTATACCGGGGAGCTGTTTTTT
-	-	TRBJ2-7	TRBV19	CASTGPSYEQYF	TGTGCCAGTACTGGTCCCTCCTACGAGCAGTACTTC
-	-	TRBJ1-3	TRBV7-2	CASSLDPGAGNTIYF	TGTGCCAGCAGCTTAGACCCAGGGGCTGGAAACACCATATATTTT
-	-	TRBJ2-5	TRBV3-1	CASSTWAVQETQYF	TGTGCCAGCAGCACGTGGGCGGTCCAAGAGACCCAGTACTTC
-	few	TRBJ2-1	TRBV6-1	CASSEARFANEQFF	TGTGCCAGCAGTGAAGCGCGATTTGCCAATGAGCAGTTCTTC
-	few	TRBJ2-5	TRBV7-2	CASRQLAKAQETQYF	TGTGCCAGCAGACAACTAGCAAAAGCGCAAGAGACCCAGTACTTC
-	-	TRBJ1-6	TRBV6-2/TRBV6-3	CASSYPRDRRNSPLHF	TGTGCCAGCAGTTACCCCCGGGACCGCAGAAATTCACCCCTCCACTTT
-	-	TRBJ2-5	TRBV12-3/TRBV12-4	CASSARETRETQYF	TGTGCCAGCAGCGCCCGGGAAACCAGGGAGACCCAGTACTTC
TRBD1	few	TRBJ2-6	TRBV6-1	CASRSRGQGVTGANVLTF	TGTGCCAGCAGGTCAAGGGGACAGGGAGTAACTGGGGCCAACGTCCTGACTTTC
TRBD2	-	TRBJ2-3	TRBV5-1	CASSRTSGNSDTQYF	TGCGCCAGCAGCCGCACTAGCGGGAACTCAGATACGCAGTATTTT
-	-	TRBJ2-2	TRBV11-2	CASSQRAMNTGELFF	TGTGCCAGCAGCCAAAGGGCTATGAACACCGGGGAGCTGTTTTTT
TRBD2	-	TRBJ2-5	TRBV10-3	CVISEFGTSGKETQYF	TGTGTCATCAGTGAATTCGGTACTAGCGGGAAGGAGACCCAGTACTTC
-	many	TRBJ2-2	TRBV12-3/TRBV12-4	CASSPDGGELFF	TGTGCCAGCAGTCCCGATGGCGGGGAGCTGTTTTTT
-	few	TRBJ2-5	TRBV7-9	CASSQWTVAETQYF	TGTGCCAGCAGCCAATGGACTGTCGCAGAGACCCAGTACTTC
-	few	TRBJ2-4	TRBV7-2	CASSLSYGGNIQYF	TGTGCCAGCAGCTTATCCTATGGGGGGAACATTCAGTACTTC
-	many	TRBJ2-7	TRBV3-1	CASSQASYEQYF	TGTGCCAGCAGCCAAGCAAGCTACGAGCAGTACTTC
-	-	TRBJ1-5	TRBV20-1	CSAREQPNQPQHF	TGCAGTGCTAGAGAACAGCCCAATCAGCCCCAGCATTTT
-	many	TRBJ2-2	TRBV27	CASSLVPTNTGELFF	TGTGCCAGCAGTTTAGTTCCCACGAACACCGGGGAGCTGTTTTTT
-	-	TRBJ2-1	TRBV12-3/TRBV12-4	CASSQNVGGLYNERFF	TGTGCCAGCAGTCAAAACGTGGGAGGCCTCTACAATGAGCGGTTCTTC
-	few	TRBJ2-7	TRBV6-2/TRBV6-3	CASRIHAQGEQYF	TGTGCCAGCAGAATACACGCACAGGGCGAGCAGTACTTC
-	many	TRBJ2-2	TRBV27	CASSLPSGNSPGELFF	TGTGCCAGCAGTTTGCCGTCCGGGAACTCACCCGGGGAGCTGTTTTTT
-	-	TRBJ2-7	TRBV7-2	CASSLAYSVSSYEQYF	TGTGCCAGCAGCTTAGCGTACAGCGTGAGCTCCTACGAGCAGTACTTC
TRBD1	few	TRBJ2-7	TRBV11-1	CASSHPSGGLEQYF	TGTGCCAGCAGCCACCCGTCAGGGGGCCTCGAGCAGTACTTC
TRBD1	-	TRBJ2-5	TRBV7-2	CASSSRGQTGETQYF	TGTGCCAGCAGCTCGAGGGGGCAGACAGGGGAGACCCAGTACTTC
-	-	TRBJ1-2	TRBV30	CAWTVVETYGYTF	TGTGCCTGGACCGTAGTAGAGACCTATGGCTACACCTTC
TRBD2	few	TRBJ2-3	TRBV7-9	CASTLRGGAEDTQYF	TGTGCCAGCACCCTTCGCGGGGGGGCGGAAGATACGCAGTATTTT
-	-	TRBJ2-3	TRBV20-1	CSAWDSLADTQYF	TGCAGTGCTTGGGACTCACTCGCAGATACGCAGTATTTT
-	-	TRBJ2-7	TRBV5-1	CASSEGGVYEQYF	TGCGCCAGCAGCGAGGGGGGGGTCTACGAGCAGTACTTC